What follows describes a single T cell receptor beta chain. Its antigen remains unknown. Germline is not matched at one junction end, which may reflect a read error. Other DNA sequences in the sample encode the same CDR3. Using immunoSEQ multiplex PCR, the repertoire was profiled, and TCRdb retains in-frame clones only, with some absent. The sample consists of approximately 50,000 clones, about 89% of them appearing once. The entry originates in a study of Tregs in tolerant kidney transplant recipients. The nonmyeloablative bone marrow transplants came from related graft donors, with transient mixed chimerism. Thawed PBMCs were FACS-sorted into unstimulated CD4+CD25+CD127- regulatory T cells, CD4+CD25- non-regulatory cells, CD4 and CD8 cells. The CDR3 is 16 amino acids. Germline V gene sequence: CDR1 MGHDK, CDR2 SYGVNS. Study outcomes and limitations: Validation in larger populations is needed because few patients were studied. Biological reproducibility was not directly addressed, but technical replication error appeared minimal.

This TCR was recovered from a human patient who received a combined kidney and bone marrow transplant. Some T cells may be transferred from the graft donor. This sequence joins TRBV25-1 and TRBJ1-6; D is possibly TRBD1 (6 bases). The source was CD8+ T cells from blood (PBMCs), collected 24 months after the transplant. The CDR3 reads CASNEGQSSYNSPLHF. As DNA, the CDR3 is TGTGCCAGCAACGAAGGACAGAGCTCCTATAATTCCCCCCTCCACTTT.